Presented here are 14 T cell receptor beta chains from one specimen sequenced in a study of shared clonotypes between healthy human individuals. Libraries were prepared by immunoSEQ multiplex PCR; TCRdb keeps only in-frame clonotypes and omits some of them. This sample yields about 2 million clones, of which 85% to 95% are seen a single time; around 0.13% belongs to the top ten. Material: naive CD4+ T cells sorted from blood. Subset of the sample: CD45RA+ positively selected. The receptor source for this set is a man aged 18 to 35 in good health.

Written as DNA, the CDR3 is TGTGCCAGCAGCACAGGGGTATATGGCTACACCTTC. It encodes CASSTGVYGYTF. V is TRBV5-4 and J is TRBJ1-2, with 7 bases matching TRBD1. The V gene's germline CDR1 is SGHNT and CDR2 YYREEE (reference sequence). Trimming took 4 bases from V and 5 from J; bases not matched to a gene: 2. The CDR3 length is 12 residues.

This chain links TRBV5-4 with TRBJ2-1, with D hard to call. V was cut by 0 bases and J by 6 bases, with 16 bases left in between. The CDR3 covers 16 residues. Germline V CDR1 and CDR2: SGHNT, YYREEE (reference sequence). CDR3 in amino acids: CASSLGRPGTPNEQFF. The CDR3 region has the DNA TGTGCCAGCAGCTTGGGTCGGCCAGGAACACCCAATGAGCAGTTCTTC. Based on the CDR3 plus reference TRBV5-4 and TRBJ2-1, the full variable domain is ETGVTQSPTHLIKTRGQQVTLRCSSQSGHNTVSWYQQALGQGPQFIFQYYREEENGRGNFPPRFSGLQFPNYSSELNVNALELDDSALYLCASSLGRPGTPNEQFFGPGTRLTVL.

The genes are TRBV10-3 and TRBJ2-7, with D perhaps TRBD2 (6 bases). V was clipped by 0 bases and J by 3 bases, with 9 bases between them. CDR1 is ENHRY and CDR2 is SYGVKD in the germline V gene. The CDR3 sequence is 14 residues long. The CDR3 region is CAISESPRGYEQYF. The CDR3 coding sequence is TGTGCCATCAGTGAGTCCCCGCGGGGCTACGAGCAGTACTTC.

J is TRBJ2-7 and V is TRBV9; 9 bases are shared with TRBD2. CDR3 size: 22 residues. Losses at the gene ends were 0 bases for V and 5 bases for J; bases not matched to a gene: 27. Germline V gene lookup returns CDR1 SGDLS and CDR2 YYNGEE. CDR3 region: CASSVGLAAGYTGSKYTHEQYF. In DNA form, the CDR3 reads TGTGCCAGCAGCGTAGGACTAGCGGCGGGATATACCGGGAGCAAATACACGCACGAGCAGTACTTC.

This clone was counted a single time. The V call is TRBV6-1, the J call TRBJ1-3; D gene ambiguous. Trimming took off 5 bases at V and 4 bases at J, with 15 bases between the two ends. The CDR3 is 15 residues long. CDR1 is MNHNS and CDR2 is SASEGT in the germline V gene. The CDR3 region is CASSLQRLEGNTIYF. DNA of the CDR3: TGTGCCAGCAGTTTACAGCGACTGGAGGGAAACACCATATATTTT.

The chain carries TRBV9 and TRBJ1-3, with D perhaps TRBD1 (5 bases). This CDR3 is 15 amino acids long. The V end was cut by 0 bases, the J end by 4 bases, with 11 bases between. From germline, CDR1 is SGDLS and CDR2 YYNGEE. CDR3 nucleotide sequence: TGTGCCAGCAGCGTAGAAGGGGCAGGCGGAAACACCATATATTTT. Protein: CASSVEGAGGNTIYF.

The chain links TRBV4-1 to TRBJ2-3, with D maybe TRBD2 (6 bases). V dropped 7 bases and J dropped 6 bases, with 8 bases sitting between them. Germline CDR1 reads MGHRA; CDR2 reads YSYEKL. The CDR3 sequence is 11 residues long. The CDR3: CASNGGDTQYF. CDR3 DNA sequence: TGCGCCAGCAACGGAGGGGATACGCAGTATTTT.

This chain links TRBV7-2 with TRBJ2-3, with D possibly matching TRBD2 (5 bases). Trimming took 5 bases from V and 0 from J, leaving 9 bases between them. The germline V gene encodes CDR1 SGHTA and CDR2 FQGNSA. The CDR3 is 14 residues long. The chain's CDR3 is CASSVSGSTDTQYF. In DNA form, the CDR3 reads TGTGCCAGCAGCGTCAGCGGAAGCACAGATACGCAGTATTTT.

The chain joins TRBV7-2 to TRBJ2-3; 13 nucleotides agree with TRBD2. Trimming cost V 5 bases and J 3 bases; bases outside gene matches: 11. The CDR3 loop spans 18 amino acids. Germline V gives CDR1 SGHTA, CDR2 FQGNSA. CDR3 DNA: TGTGCCAGCAGCAGAGAGGGACTAGCGGGAATCAGAACAGATACGCAGTATTTT. It yields the protein CASSREGLAGIRTDTQYF.

The V gene is TRBV2, the J gene TRBJ2-1, with D unclear. Per the germline V gene, CDR1 is SNHLY and CDR2 is FYNNEI. The CDR3 totals 12 residues. Trimming left V 10 bases short and J 7 bases short, with 14 bases between. CDR3 DNA sequence: TGTGCCACCCTAGGAAGGGAAAATGAGCAGTTCTTC. It encodes CATLGRENEQFF.

A single count supports this clone. The V call is TRBV6-4, the J call TRBJ1-2; TRBD1 aligns across 9 bases. After removal of 6 bases from V and 7 bases from J, the junction contained 6 bases not matched to a gene. Per germline, CDR1 MRHNA and CDR2 SNTAGT. The CDR3 consists of 13 residues. This chain's CDR3 is CASRGTGMSGYTF. Written as DNA, the CDR3 is TGTGCCAGCAGGGGGACAGGGATGAGTGGCTACACCTTC.

With respect to this clone: Additional DNA sequences in this sample encode the identical CDR3. The J gene is TRBJ1-5, the V gene TRBV5-1; D gene uncertain. This CDR3 contains 14 residues. Between the trimmed V and J ends, which lost 0 bases and 2 bases, there was a span of 6 bases. CDR1 and CDR2 from the germline V gene are SGHRS and YFSETQ. DNA for the CDR3: TGCGCCAGCAGCTTGGACCCTGGCAATCAGCCCCAGCATTTT. It yields the protein CASSLDPGNQPQHF.

The chain recombines TRBV10-3 with TRBJ2-1, with 8 positions matching TRBD1. The CDR3 totals 15 residues. The trim removed 4 bases at V and 4 bases at J, leaving 6 bases unmatched. Germline lookup yields CDR1 ENHRY and CDR2 SYGVKD. Here the CDR3 reads CAISAPGQAYNEQFF. The CDR3 bases are TGTGCCATCAGTGCGCCGGGACAGGCATACAATGAGCAGTTCTTC.

Notes on this clone: This CDR3 is also generated by other DNA sequences in the sample. This chain uses TRBV6-5 with TRBJ1-5; D remains unclear. V was pared by 0 bases and J by 1 base, with 7 bases between. CDR1 is MNHEY, CDR2 SVGAGI, per germline. This CDR3 spans 15 amino acids. CDR3 sequence (DNA): TGTGCCAGCAGTTACTCGACGGGGAGCAATCAGCCCCAGCATTTT. Its translation: CASSYSTGSNQPQHF.